These 5 T cell receptor beta chains came from one sample sequenced in a study of monozygotic twins with inflammatory bowel disease (dated by TCRdb to the late 2010s). Preparation of the library involved 5' RACE. TCRdb shows the sequencer as Illumina HiSeq 2500. Following reprocessing of the reads by TCRdb, the data hold one row per CDR3 protein sequence and no DNA is available. This sample's table carries about 110,000 distinct CDR3 sequences. The top ten clonotypes cover around 12% of the sample. The sample comprised blood. The receptors shown here come from a human donor with ulcerative colitis or Crohn's disease, or a healthy co-twin of an affected twin (not recorded which).

The J gene is TRBJ2-5, the V gene TRBV4-1. CDR1 is MGHRA, CDR2 YSYEKL, per germline. CDR3 length equals 14 residues. The CDR3 sequence is CASSQDGQVETQYF.

The chain joins TRBV5-1 to TRBJ2-5; there is no DNA to check the TCRdb D call of TRBD2. This CDR3 contains 17 residues. CDR1 and CDR2 from the germline V gene are SGHRS and YFSETQ. The CDR3 sequence is CASSSGPSGSVTETQYF.

J is TRBJ2-5 and V is TRBV28; without DNA, the TCRdb call of TRBD2 cannot be checked. Germline values: CDR1 MDHEN, CDR2 SYDVKM. This CDR3 contains 16 residues. Here the CDR3 reads CASSLLATGVRETQYF. The complete variable domain, with remaining parts taken from reference TRBV28 and TRBJ2-5, reads DVKVTQSSRYLVKRTGEKVFLECVQDMDHENMFWYRQDPGLGLRLIYFSYDVKMKEKGDIPEGYSVSREKKERFSLILESASTNQTSMYLCASSLLATGVRETQYFGPGTRLLVL.

The rearrangement joins TRBV5-4 to TRBJ1-4. The CDR3 is 16 residues long. Germline V CDR1 and CDR2: SGHNT, YYREEE (reference sequence). The CDR3 loop is CASSFFGSSTNEKLFF.

The chain combines TRBV6-5 with TRBJ1-1; the D gene TCRdb calls, TRBD1, cannot be checked with no DNA. Germline V gives CDR1 MNHEY, CDR2 SVGAGI. The CDR3 runs to 11 residues. CDR3 sequence: CASRGQGGAFF.